This T cell receptor beta chain was recorded in a study of control samples from healthy donors and cancer patients. Repertoires were generated with immunoSEQ multiplex PCR, while TCRdb's copy carries only in-frame clones and drops some. The profile shows fewer than 500,000 clones, over 75% of them singletons. The source material was PBMCs. This receptor was taken from a middle-aged man with head and neck cancer.

The CDR3 coding sequence is TGTGCCAGCAGTTTTTCCACCTATGGCTACACCTTC. Translated: CASSFSTYGYTF. J is TRBJ1-2 and V is TRBV12-3 or TRBV12-4; D unresolved. V dropped 3 bases and J dropped 4 bases, with 6 bases sitting between them. The CDR3 has 12 residues.